A selection of T cell receptor beta chains follows, all from one sample in a study of T-cell reconstitution after alpha-beta-depleted transplantation in children. TCRdb used MiXCR to reprocess the PCR reads, holding one entry per CDR3 protein. The top ten clones hold approximately 14% of a sample with roughly 490,000 distinct CDR3 sequences, 10% to 12% of them seen once. Sequencing used PBMCs, mostly from graft donor cells, obtained 180 days after TCRalphabeta/CD19-depleted stem cell transplant. The receptors were sampled from a female patient aged 2-9 years who had a stem cell transplant for aplastic anemia, so the T cells may come from the graft donor. Both conserved end residues are part of each CDR3. The D gene is left open where the match is weak. Clone sizes are given selectively: once, few, many, or a class where the clone is expanded.

J | V | size | D | CDR3 | DNA
TRBJ2-1 | TRBV27 | few | . | CASNILRGNEQFF | TGTGCCAGCAACATCCTCCGGGGGAATGAGCAGTTCTTC
TRBJ1-4 | TRBV29-1 | many | . | CSVEASAKGKLFF | TGCAGCGTTGAAGCCTCGGCGAAAGGAAAACTGTTTTTT
TRBJ1-5 | TRBV20-1 | few | . | CSARVKVEDNQPQHF | TGCAGTGCTAGAGTGAAGGTCGAAGACAATCAGCCCCAGCATTTT
TRBJ2-1 | TRBV6-1 | few | . | CASSHGARRVEQFF | TGTGCCAGCAGCCACGGGGCCCGGCGCGTAGAGCAGTTCTTC
TRBJ2-2 | TRBV5-1 | many | . | CASSVRSTGELFF | TGCGCCAGCAGCGTAAGGTCCACCGGGGAGCTGTTTTTT
TRBJ2-1 | TRBV20-1 | few | TRBD2 | CSAIGGSSYNEQFF | TGCAGTGCTATCGGGGGGAGCTCCTACAATGAGCAGTTCTTC
TRBJ1-3 | TRBV7-8 | few | . | CASSLAADGNTIYF | TGTGCCAGCAGCTTAGCCGCTGATGGAAACACCATATATTTT
TRBJ2-2 | TRBV6-1 | few | . | CASAYRDVLGNTGELFF | TGTGCCAGCGCGTACCGTGACGTCCTTGGCAACACCGGGGAGCTGTTTTTT
TRBJ2-1 | TRBV18 | . | TRBD2 | CASSLTGSGGSSYNEQFF | TGTGCCAGCTCACTAACAGGAAGCGGGGGCTCTAGCTACAATGAGCAGTTCTTC
TRBJ2-7 | TRBV9 | many | TRBD2 | CASSVNPMTSGTYEQYF | TGTGCCAGCAGCGTAAATCCGATGACTAGCGGGACCTACGAGCAGTACTTC
TRBJ2-4 | TRBV5-6 | few | . | CASSFPGVSKNIQYF | TGTGCCAGCAGCTTCCCGGGGGTATCCAAAAACATTCAGTACTTC
TRBJ2-3 | TRBV28 | . | . | CASSFGLTDTQYF | TGTGCCAGCAGTTTCGGCCTCACAGATACGCAGTATTTT
TRBJ2-1 | TRBV7-9 | few | . | CASSTSEGLGKYEQFF | TGTGCCAGCAGCACGTCCGAGGGATTAGGTAAATATGAGCAGTTCTTC
TRBJ1-6 | TRBV9 | . | TRBD1 | CASTPGTGINSPLHF | TGTGCCAGCACCCCCGGGACAGGGATCAATTCACCCCTCCACTTT
TRBJ1-1 | TRBV6-2/TRBV6-3 | many | . | CASSYSNTEAFF | TGTGCCAGCAGTTACTCGAACACTGAAGCTTTCTTT
TRBJ2-2 | TRBV29-1 | . | TRBD1 | CSVRTGAGELFF | TGCAGCGTGAGGACAGGGGCCGGGGAGCTGTTTTTT
TRBJ2-1 | TRBV6-5 | few | . | CASSYEGGSRGNEQFF | TGTGCCAGCAGTTACGAGGGGGGGTCGAGGGGCAATGAGCAGTTCTTC
TRBJ2-1 | TRBV3-1 | few | TRBD2 | CASSPIFERERLEQFF | TGTGCCAGCAGCCCCATATTTGAGCGGGAGCGGCTTGAGCAGTTCTTC